This T cell receptor beta chain is drawn from a study of T cells in Graves' hyperthyroidism and ophthalmopathy. Points from the study as a whole: Blood also carried most thyroid clonotypes expanded above 0.001.

Worth noting for this clonotype: Its antigen is unknown.

There were TCR beta CDR3 regions amplified from RNA transcripts. The study used the HTBI primer set for a first-round RT-PCR of the TCR CDR3. In TCRdb, the multiplex PCR reads were re-called with MiXCR into one record per CDR3 protein. This sample has over 700,000 distinct CDR3 sequences; approximately 36% occur once, and the top ten carry around 29%. PBMCs stemmed from less than 13 ml fresh peripheral blood. The clonotype was recovered from a woman in her thirties or forties with Graves' hyperthyroidism. Sequenced input: blood.

The CDR3 here is CASGSTSGRSNEQFF. The DNA of the CDR3 is TGTGCCAGCGGATCGACTAGCGGGAGGAGTAATGAGCAGTTCTTC. The chain has TRBV7-9 and TRBJ2-1; 13 bases align to TRBD2. Germline V gives CDR1 SEHNR, CDR2 FQNEAQ (reference sequence). CDR3 length: 15 amino acids. V was clipped by 8 bases and J by 7 bases; unmatched bases: 8.